A selection of T cell receptor beta chains follows, all from one sample in a study of blood T cell repertoires in COVID-19. Clones were sequenced by immunoSEQ multiplex PCR, and TCRdb holds only the in-frame ones, with some missing. The sample lists about 54,000 clones, roughly 84% occurring once. The sample was peripheral blood. The receptors stem from a man aged 40-49 years with active COVID-19. CDR3s include the opening cysteine and the closing phenylalanine or tryptophan. A D gene is named only where the DNA matches it firmly. Size is stated for part of the rows, as once, few or many counts, or as a class when the clone is expanded.

V,size,J,D,CDR3,DNA
TRBV6-5,few,TRBJ2-7,TRBD2,CASSHSSGSTDEQYF,TGTGCCAGCAGTCACAGTAGCGGGAGTACCGACGAGCAGTACTTC
TRBV5-5,-,TRBJ2-1,TRBD1,CASSVGQATYNEQFF,TGTGCCAGCAGCGTGGGACAGGCGACCTACAATGAGCAGTTCTTC
TRBV10-1,-,TRBJ2-3,TRBD1,CASRGQGTDTQYF,TGCGCCAGCAGGGGACAGGGGACAGATACGCAGTATTTT
TRBV11-2,-,TRBJ1-1,-,CASSSIRGYRTEAFF,TGTGCCAGCAGCTCGATTAGGGGGTATCGCACTGAAGCTTTCTTT
TRBV15,-,TRBJ2-2,TRBD2,CATSVRGGGTGELFF,TGTGCCACCAGTGTACGGGGGGGAGGCACCGGGGAGCTGTTTTTT
TRBV9,-,TRBJ2-7,-,CASSYQDYSEQYF,TGTGCCAGCAGTTATCAGGACTACTCCGAGCAGTACTTC
TRBV19,-,TRBJ2-2,-,CASSRISGQGTGELFF,TGTGCCAGTAGTAGAATTAGCGGCCAGGGCACCGGGGAGCTGTTTTTT
TRBV11-1,few,TRBJ1-2,-,CASSLQGPYGYTF,TGTGCCAGCAGCCTCCAGGGGCCCTATGGCTACACCTTC
TRBV28,-,TRBJ1-1,-,CASLGDTPSGNTEAFF,TGTGCCAGCCTTGGGGACACCCCCTCGGGGAACACTGAAGCTTTCTTT
TRBV6-5,-,TRBJ2-5,TRBD2,CASSYLGSGSETQYF,TGTGCCAGCAGTTACCTTGGTAGCGGGAGCGAGACCCAGTACTTC